This entry is about one T cell receptor (beta chain). Its matching antigen is unknown. Germline values: CDR1 DFQATT, CDR2 SNEGSKA (reference sequence). With V trimmed by 6 bases and J by 10 bases, 8 bases remained unmatched. This CDR3 is built from 13 residues. This entry is derived from a study of T-cell reconstitution after alpha-beta-depleted transplantation in children. Unique molecular identifiers were used in preparing the TCRbeta library. TCRdb redid the calling of the PCR reads with MiXCR, one entry per CDR3 protein. The sample holds almost 250,000 distinct CDR3 sequences, roughly 23% seen once. Study conclusions and caveats: Day-60 TCRbeta diversity that was high in some patients was derived from surviving recipient T cells and thymic progenitors. One year after transplant, T-cell counts and diversity came mostly from newly produced T cells.

Here the sequenced sample was PBMCs, taken before TCRalphabeta/CD19-depleted stem cell transplant. This receptor was identified in a girl aged 2-15 years with Fanconi anemia, due to receive a stem cell transplant. The chain carries TRBV20-1 and TRBJ2-1; 11 nucleotides agree with TRBD2. CDR3 residues: CSAHLAGGDEQFF. CDR3 DNA sequence: TGCAGTGCCCATTTAGCGGGAGGGGACGAGCAGTTCTTC.